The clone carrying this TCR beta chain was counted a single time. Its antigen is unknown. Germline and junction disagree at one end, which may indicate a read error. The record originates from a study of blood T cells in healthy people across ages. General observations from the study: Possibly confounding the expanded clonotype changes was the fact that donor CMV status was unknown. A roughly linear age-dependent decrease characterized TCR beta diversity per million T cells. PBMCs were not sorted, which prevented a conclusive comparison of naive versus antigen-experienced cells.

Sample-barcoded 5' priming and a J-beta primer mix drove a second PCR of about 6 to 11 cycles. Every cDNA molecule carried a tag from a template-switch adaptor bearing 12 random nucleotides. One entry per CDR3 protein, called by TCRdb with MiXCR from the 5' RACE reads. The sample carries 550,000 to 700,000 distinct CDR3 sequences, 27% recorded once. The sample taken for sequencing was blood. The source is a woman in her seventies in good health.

CDR3 sequence (DNA): TGTGCCGGCAGCTCAGGGGTACGAGGGACCCAGTACTTC. It translates to CAGSSGVRGTQYF. The J gene is TRBJ2-5, the V gene TRBV7-9; possible D gene TRBD1, 6 bases. The CDR3 totals 13 residues. Germline V gene lookup returns CDR1 SEHNR and CDR2 FQNEAQ (reference sequence).